This TCR beta chain was identified in a study of shared clonotypes between healthy human individuals. V lost 4 bases and J 0 bases, leaving 15 bases between the germline ends. The germline V gene has CDR1 SGHAT and CDR2 FQDESV (reference sequence). The CDR3 is 17 amino acids. General study findings and limits: Relative to memory subsets, naive subsets generally showed larger estimated richness.

Measured with immunoSEQ multiplex PCR; TCRdb has only the in-frame clones, and not every one. The profile shows millions of clones, approximately 93% of them singletons. This clone was seen once. Its antigen is currently unknown. CD45RA-negative memory and CD45RA+ naive subsets were split from the CD4+ cells. This chain uses TRBV11-1 with TRBJ2-2, with a tentative D call TRBD2 (6 bases). Sequenced material: naive CD4+ T cells from PBMCs. The subset was: CD45RA+ positively selected. This clonotype was sampled from a man younger than 30 in good health. Some clones in this sample may be carry-over from other donors' samples. The CDR3 sequence is CASSSTIGGSNTGELFF. The CDR3 nucleotides read TGTGCCAGCAGCTCCACCATCGGGGGTTCGAACACCGGGGAGCTGTTTTTT. Drawing the rest from reference TRBV11-1 and TRBJ2-2, the complete variable domain is EAEVAQSPRYKITEKSQAVAFWCDPISGHATLYWYRQILGQGPELLVQFQDESVVDDSQLPKDRFSAERLKGVDSTLKIQPAELGDSAMYLCASSSTIGGSNTGELFFGEGSRLTVL.